The next 16 T cell receptor beta chains were all read from a single sample in a study of spatial heterogeneity in lung cancer. The time point is: blood at routine non-recurrence follow-up after resection. MiXCR was run by TCRdb on the 5' RACE reads, yielding one entry per CDR3 protein. The repertoire holds about 46,000 distinct CDR3 sequences, approximately 12% seen once, with roughly 32% in the top ten. Sequenced here: PBMCs, sampled at follow-up. The source is a male donor with early-stage non-small cell lung cancer.

This clonotype was counted ten times or more. The V and J genes are TRBV6-2 or TRBV6-3 and TRBJ1-4; D perhaps matches TRBD1 (5 bases). CDR1 is MNHEY, CDR2 SVGEGT, per germline. CDR3 length equals 15 residues. V dropped 5 bases and J dropped 5 bases, with 15 bases sitting between them. CDR3 DNA sequence: TGTGCCAGCAGTCCCCGACAGAGAAGAAATGAAAAACTGTTTTTT. Its protein is CASSPRQRRNEKLFF.

CDR3 sequence reads: CACSLRKGLTSPLHF. CDR3 in DNA: TGTGCTTGCAGCTTGCGAAAGGGATTGACTTCACCCCTCCACTTT. V gene TRBV5-4 combines with J gene TRBJ1-6; D uncertain. CDR3 size: 15 residues. Germline CDR1 is SGHNT and CDR2 is YYREEE (reference sequence).

CDR3 DNA sequence: TGTGCCAGCAGCTTATTTGGCGGGGGGGCATCAGATACGCAGTATTTT. Translating gives CASSLFGGGASDTQYF. The chain employs TRBV11-2 and TRBJ2-3, with 9 nucleotides matching TRBD2. There are 16 residues in the CDR3. With 2 bases clipped from V and 4 bases from J, the junction kept 7 bases outside the gene matches. Germline V gene lookup returns CDR1 SGHAT and CDR2 FQNNGV.

This clonotype was recorded many times. V and J are TRBV7-9 and TRBJ2-7; 9 bases align to TRBD2. This CDR3 has 14 amino acids. CDR1 is SEHNR and CDR2 is FQNEAQ in the germline V gene (reference sequence). The ends lost 6 bases at V and 3 bases at J; junction bases unmatched: 6. CDR3 region: CASRRLAESYEQYF. The CDR3 nucleotides are TGTGCCAGCAGACGACTAGCGGAGAGCTACGAGCAGTACTTC. The complete variable domain, with remaining parts taken from reference TRBV7-9 and TRBJ2-7, reads DTGVSQNPRHKITKRGQNVTFRCDPISEHNRLYWYRQTLGQGPEFLTYFQNEAQLEKSRLLSDRFSAERPKGSFSTLEIQRTEQGDSAMYLCASRRLAESYEQYFGPGTRLTVT.

This clonotype was recorded many times. V usage is TRBV6-4 and J usage is TRBJ2-3; D tentatively reads TRBD1 or TRBD2 (5 bases each). Per germline, CDR1 MRHNA and CDR2 SNTAGT. The V gene lost 8 bases and the J gene lost 2 bases, with 11 bases spanning the gap. The CDR3 length is 13 residues. The CDR3 DNA reads TGTGCCAGCTCCTTGGGGACCACAGATACGCAGTATTTT. Residues: CASSLGTTDTQYF.

This clonotype has a count of ten or more. The genes are TRBV12-3 or TRBV12-4 and TRBJ2-3; D gene uncertain. V was trimmed by 3 bases and J by 2 bases, leaving 15 bases between them. There are 16 residues in the CDR3. The CDR3: CASSFAGRSYTDTQYF. The CDR3 coding sequence is TGTGCCAGCAGTTTTGCTGGTCGCAGTTACACAGATACGCAGTATTTT.

This clonotype came up many times. The chain links TRBV12-3 or TRBV12-4 to TRBJ2-3, with 8 bases fitting TRBD1. The CDR3 is made up of 15 amino acids. Trimming at V came to 3 bases and at J to 7 bases, leaving 9 bases not matched to a gene. CDR3 protein: CASSLSGQGMNTQYF. The DNA of the CDR3 is TGTGCCAGCAGTTTGTCTGGACAGGGAATGAATACGCAGTATTTT.

This clonotype appeared many times. V usage is TRBV7-2 and J usage is TRBJ1-2; no definite D call. The CDR3 has 13 amino acids. The ends were cut back, 5 bases at V and 2 bases at J, with 9 bases in the middle. Germline CDR1 and CDR2: SGHTA and FQGNSA. The CDR3 loop reads CASSPDKNYGYTF. CDR3 nucleotides: TGTGCCAGCAGCCCCGACAAGAACTATGGCTACACCTTC.

The V call is TRBV9, the J call TRBJ2-3, with TRBD2 identical over 10 bases. Trimming took 0 bases from V and 0 from J; bases not matched to a gene: 4. CDR3 length equals 17 residues. Germline lookup yields CDR1 SGDLS and CDR2 YYNGEE. As DNA, the CDR3 is TGTGCCAGCAGCGTAGGGACTAGCGGAACTAGCACAGATACGCAGTATTTT. It encodes CASSVGTSGTSTDTQYF.

This clonotype was observed many times. The J gene is TRBJ2-3, the V gene TRBV11-2, with D hard to call. Per the germline V gene, CDR1 is SGHAT and CDR2 is FQNNGV. The CDR3 has 14 residues. V shed 2 bases and J shed 1 base, with 7 bases lying between them. This chain's CDR3 is CASSLSFGTDTQYF. Here the CDR3 DNA reads TGTGCCAGCAGCTTAAGCTTTGGCACAGATACGCAGTATTTT.

This clonotype was observed once. A read error may be the cause here, since a much bigger clone is one base away. The V gene is TRBV20-1, the J gene TRBJ2-1; 8 bases match TRBD2. CDR1 and CDR2 from the germline V gene are DFQATT and SNEGSKA (reference sequence). This CDR3 spans 14 amino acids. The DNA for the CDR3 is TGCAGTGCTAATGAGCGGGGGCTTTACAATGAGCTGTTCTTC. This gives the protein CSANERGLYNELFF.

Many counts were recorded for this clonotype. V is TRBV28 and J is TRBJ2-4, with 14 bases identical to TRBD2. Germline CDR1 reads MDHEN; CDR2 reads SYDVKM. The junction had 12 bases not matched to a gene; V was cut back by 11 bases and J by 3 bases. This CDR3 spans 17 amino acids. The CDR3 coding sequence is TGTGCCTCCGATGGGACTAGCGGGGGCCGGGGCAAAAACATTCAGTACTTC. Its protein product is CASDGTSGGRGKNIQYF.

This clonotype was counted ten times or more. In nucleotides, the CDR3 is TGTGCCAGCAGCTCCCGGGGGGGCGCAGACAATGAGCAGTTCTTC. Protein product: CASSSRGGADNEQFF. V usage is TRBV11-2 and J usage is TRBJ2-1; TRBD2 aligns across 8 bases. CDR3 length: 15 residues. CDR1 is SGHAT and CDR2 is FQNNGV in the germline V gene. With 4 bases clipped from V and 5 bases from J, the junction kept 7 bases outside the gene matches.

This clonotype has ten or more counts. This sequence joins TRBV12-3 or TRBV12-4 and TRBJ1-5, with 10 bases that match TRBD1. The CDR3 totals 12 residues. Trimming at V came to 10 bases and at J to 6 bases, leaving 3 bases not matched to a gene. The CDR3 reads CATGTGAQPQHF. The DNA for the CDR3 is TGTGCCACCGGGACAGGGGCTCAGCCCCAGCATTTT.

There are a few counts of this clonotype. The chain carries TRBV30 and TRBJ2-7, with D tentatively TRBD1 (6 bases). CDR1 is GTSNPN and CDR2 is SVGIG in the germline V gene (reference sequence). This CDR3 comprises 15 residues. The V end lost 2 bases, the J end lost 5 bases, and 19 bases lay between the germline ends. CDR3 amino acids: CAWSRTVPWGNEQYF. The CDR3 bases are TGTGCCTGGAGTAGGACAGTCCCTTGGGGGAACGAGCAGTACTTC.

This clonotype came up many times. The CDR3 DNA reads TGCGCCAGCAGCAGGGGGACGGCCACTGAAGCTTTCTTT. Translated, it gives CASSRGTATEAFF. V and J are TRBV5-1 and TRBJ1-1, with a tentative D call TRBD1 (6 bases). V was pared by 4 bases and J by 4 bases, with 11 bases between. Germline V gene sequence: CDR1 SGHRS, CDR2 YFSETQ. The length of the CDR3 is 13 residues.